One and the same sample provided the 28 T cell receptor beta chains below, sequenced in a study of blood T cell repertoires in COVID-19. Using immunoSEQ multiplex PCR, the repertoire was profiled, and TCRdb retains in-frame clones only, with some absent. The data show over 150,000 clones, with under 90% seen just once and about 3.7% held by the top ten. The sequenced sample consisted of PBMCs or T cells enriched from blood (not recorded which). The origin of the receptors is a woman aged 55-70 years who had recovered from COVID-19.

As to this clone: The same CDR3 arises from other DNA sequences in this sample as well. This rearrangement joins TRBV18 to TRBJ1-1; 7 positions agree with TRBD1. Germline CDR1 and CDR2: KGHSH and LQKENI. CDR3 size: 14 residues. V shed 3 bases, J shed 0 bases, and the junction held 1 base outside the gene matches. The CDR3 coding sequence is TGTGCCAGCTCACCGGACAGGCTGAACACTGAAGCTTTCTTT. Amino acids: CASSPDRLNTEAFF.

The J gene is TRBJ2-7, the V gene TRBV11-2; TRBD1 matches 9 bases. The CDR3 has 14 residues. V was pared by 1 base and J by 5 bases, with 3 bases of the junction left unmatched. CDR1 and CDR2 (germline): SGHAT, FQNNGV. The CDR3 coding sequence is TGTGCCAGCAGCTTAGGACAGGGGGTCCACGAGCAGTACTTC. It translates to CASSLGQGVHEQYF. Together with reference TRBV11-2 and TRBJ2-7, the CDR3 gives the full variable domain: EAGVAQSPRYKIIEKRQSVAFWCNPISGHATLYWYQQILGQGPKLLIQFQNNGVVDDSQLPKDRFSAERLKGVDSTLKIQPAKLEDSAVYLCASSLGQGVHEQYFGPGTRLTVT.

The chain combines TRBV4-1 with TRBJ2-6, with a weak D call TRBD1 (6 bases). CDR1 is MGHRA, CDR2 YSYEKL, per germline. The ends were cut back, 0 bases at V and 2 bases at J, with 14 bases in the middle. This CDR3 comprises 18 residues. CDR3 protein: CASSQDGGARTGANVLTF. The DNA of the CDR3 is TGCGCCAGCAGCCAAGATGGGGGCGCGAGGACTGGGGCCAACGTCCTGACTTTC.

The chain employs TRBV5-1 and TRBJ2-3, with a tentative D call TRBD1 (5 bases). Germline assignment: CDR1 SGHRS and CDR2 YFSETQ. The V and J ends lost 5 bases and 2 bases respectively, with 12 bases between them. The CDR3 is made up of 14 amino acids. In DNA, the CDR3 is TGCGCCAGCAGTGTTTGGGGCCCCACAGATACGCAGTATTTT. Its translation is CASSVWGPTDTQYF.

V is TRBV4-1 and J is TRBJ1-2; no reliable D call. Germline V lookup: CDR1 MGHRA, CDR2 YSYEKL. V lost 3 bases and J lost 4, with 18 bases in between. The length of the CDR3 is 16 residues. The CDR3, as DNA: TGCGCCAGCAGCCATGCGCAGGTCGGTCGGGGCTATGGCTACACCTTC. Translating it yields CASSHAQVGRGYGYTF.

The chain joins TRBV5-1 to TRBJ2-3, with 8 bases lining up with TRBD1. The CDR3 extends over 20 amino acids. The germline CDR1 and CDR2 sequences are SGHRS and YFSETQ. V lost 1 base and J lost 2; bases outside the gene matches: 18. This chain's CDR3 is CASSLQGATTRMGDTDTQYF. CDR3 coding DNA: TGCGCCAGCAGCTTGCAGGGGGCGACCACCCGAATGGGGGACACAGATACGCAGTATTTT.

J is TRBJ1-5 and V is TRBV6-6; D might be TRBD1 (6 bases). With 2 bases removed from V and 5 bases from J, the gap between germline ends came to 13 bases. Germline V lookup: CDR1 MNHNY, CDR2 SVGAGI (reference sequence). The CDR3 consists of 15 residues. CDR3 in amino acids: CASSYPGVGDQPQHF. The CDR3 DNA sequence: TGTGCCAGCAGTTACCCAGGGGTGGGTGATCAGCCCCAGCATTTT.

The genes are TRBV7-2 and TRBJ1-3; 7 positions match TRBD1. J lost 1 base, V lost 6 bases, and 6 bases had no gene match. This CDR3 has 15 residues. Per germline, CDR1 SGHTA and CDR2 FQGNSA. The CDR3 DNA reads TGTGCCAGCAGTGAAACAGGGGTTTCTGGAAACACCATATATTTT. It is translated as CASSETGVSGNTIYF. The entire variable domain, with the rest obtained from reference TRBV7-2 and TRBJ1-3, is as follows: GAGVSQSPSNKVTEKGKDVELRCDPISGHTALYWYRQSLGQGLEFLIYFQGNSAPDKSGLPSDRFSAERTGGSVSTLTIQRTQQEDSAVYLCASSETGVSGNTIYFGEGSWLTVV.

CDR3 sequence reads: CASSQVGGQGVSNQPQHF. The CDR3 nucleotides are TGCGCCAGCAGCCAAGTTGGGGGACAGGGAGTTAGCAATCAGCCCCAGCATTTT. This rearrangement joins TRBV4-1 to TRBJ1-5, with 9 nucleotides matching TRBD1. V trimming: 1 base; J trimming: 0 bases; junction bases outside the gene matches: 7. This CDR3 has 18 amino acids. Germline V gene sequence: CDR1 MGHRA, CDR2 YSYEKL.

The CDR3 loop is CASRLRDSTDTQYF. The CDR3 DNA reads TGCGCCAGCAGGTTGAGGGACAGTACAGATACGCAGTATTTT. The rearrangement links TRBV5-1 to TRBJ2-3; 7 bases map to TRBD1. The trim removed 5 bases at V and 3 bases at J, leaving 6 bases unmatched. Germline lookup yields CDR1 SGHRS and CDR2 YFSETQ. This CDR3 has 14 amino acids.

The chain is built from TRBV6-5 and TRBJ1-5, with D possibly TRBD1 on 6 matching bases. This CDR3 region has 15 residues. Germline values: CDR1 MNHEY, CDR2 SVGAGI. V gave up 0 bases and J gave up 7 bases, with 13 bases separating them. CDR3 DNA sequence: TGTGCCAGCAGTTACTCAGCAGGGGTCCGCCAGCCCCAGCATTTT. As protein: CASSYSAGVRQPQHF.

This clone was recorded a few times. V is TRBV9 and J is TRBJ1-2; D not resolved. The CDR3 has 14 residues. Germline V lookup: CDR1 SGDLS, CDR2 YYNGEE. V dropped 3 bases and J dropped 0 bases, with 9 bases sitting between them. CDR3 protein: CASSDRSPNYGYTF. CDR3 bases: TGTGCCAGCAGCGACCGGTCCCCTAACTATGGCTACACCTTC.

V and J are TRBV13 and TRBJ2-1, with TRBD2 identical over 13 bases. Trimming cost V 5 bases and J 5 bases; bases outside gene matches: 15. CDR1 PRHDT and CDR2 FYEKMQ come from the germline V gene (reference sequence). The CDR3 consists of 19 residues. This chain's CDR3 is CASSRLTSGGASLNNEQFF. In DNA, the CDR3 is TGTGCCAGCAGCCGCCTCACTAGCGGGGGGGCCAGCCTCAACAATGAGCAGTTCTTC.

J is TRBJ1-6 and V is TRBV19, with a tentative D call TRBD1 (5 bases). Germline lookup yields CDR1 LNHDA and CDR2 SQIVND (reference sequence). Trimming pared 5 bases from V and 11 bases from J, leaving 13 bases between. This CDR3 has 13 residues. CDR3 amino acids: CASSFRRGAPLHF. CDR3 coding DNA: TGTGCCAGTAGTTTCCGCCGGGGGGCACCCCTCCACTTT.

The gene calls are TRBV5-1 and TRBJ2-3; D is ambiguous. CDR1 SGHRS and CDR2 YFSETQ come from the germline V gene. V lost 5 bases and J 1 base, leaving 8 bases between the germline ends. The CDR3 has 13 residues. CDR3 protein: CASRTVGTDTQYF. CDR3 nucleotides: TGCGCCAGCAGAACAGTGGGCACAGATACGCAGTATTTT. The full variable domain, rest sourced from reference TRBV5-1 and TRBJ2-3, is KAGVTQTPRYLIKTRGQQVTLSCSPISGHRSVSWYQQTPGQGLQFLFEYFSETQRNKGNFPGRFSGRQFSNSRSEMNVSTLELGDSALYLCASRTVGTDTQYFGPGTRLTVL.

The V and J genes are TRBV4-1 and TRBJ1-2; 8 bases fit TRBD1. V lost 1 base and J lost 0; bases outside the gene matches: 4. CDR1 and CDR2 (germline): MGHRA, YSYEKL. The CDR3 extends over 16 amino acids. CDR3 loop: CASSQVGTGPNYGYTF. CDR3 DNA sequence: TGCGCCAGCAGCCAAGTAGGGACAGGACCTAACTATGGCTACACCTTC.

The chain is built from TRBV12-3 or TRBV12-4 and TRBJ2-4; the D gene is possibly TRBD1 (5 bases). The CDR3 runs 11 residues. The CDR3 reads CATVQGSIQYF. In DNA, the CDR3 is TGTGCAACGGTGCAGGGAAGCATTCAGTACTTC.

The rearrangement links TRBV6-5 to TRBJ1-1; the match to TRBD1 covers 7 bases. J was trimmed by 8 bases and V by 5 bases; bases with no gene match: 8. CDR1 and CDR2 (germline): MNHEY, SVGAGI. The CDR3 sequence is 13 residues long. This CDR3 is CASSRQGLGEAFF. CDR3 DNA: TGTGCCAGCAGTAGACAGGGTCTCGGGGAAGCTTTCTTT.

J is TRBJ1-1 and V is TRBV19, with D perhaps matching TRBD1 (6 bases). Germline V CDR1 and CDR2: LNHDA, SQIVND (reference sequence). There are 14 residues in the CDR3. Trimming left V 6 bases short and J 1 base short, with 12 bases between. CDR3 in amino acids: CASRTGTSNTEAFF. As DNA, the CDR3 is TGTGCCAGTAGAACCGGGACATCGAACACTGAAGCTTTCTTT.

This rearrangement joins TRBV5-6 to TRBJ2-5; 8 nucleotides match TRBD2. The V gene end was trimmed by 2 bases and the J gene end by 5 bases; junction bases not matched to a gene: 5. The CDR3 is made up of 14 amino acids. Germline V gene data show CDR1 as SGHDT and CDR2 as YYEEEE. The CDR3 nucleotides read TGTGCCAGCAGCTTAGGACTAGCAGGCGAGACCCAGTACTTC. As protein: CASSLGLAGETQYF.

The V call is TRBV30, the J call TRBJ2-7; 9 bases are shared with TRBD2. With V trimmed by 1 base and J by 4 bases, 8 bases remained unmatched. The CDR3 loop spans 15 amino acids. The germline V gene has CDR1 GTSNPN and CDR2 SVGIG (reference sequence). In DNA form, the CDR3 reads TGTGCCTGGAGTGCGGCGGGGGGGCTGTTGTACGAGCAGTACTTC. As protein: CAWSAAGGLLYEQYF.

The rearrangement uses TRBV2 and TRBJ2-1; 9 bases fit TRBD2. Per the germline V gene, CDR1 is SNHLY and CDR2 is FYNNEI. The CDR3 covers 13 residues. Trimming cost V 9 bases and J 9 bases; bases outside gene matches: 9. The CDR3 protein is CASPGTSLGEQFF. CDR3 coding DNA: TGTGCCAGTCCCGGGACTAGCCTGGGTGAGCAGTTCTTC.

This clone was seen only once. This rearrangement joins TRBV5-8 to TRBJ2-1, with TRBD2 identical over 13 bases. This CDR3 is built from 20 residues. After removal of 7 bases from V and 7 bases from J, the junction contained 23 bases not matched to a gene. Germline-derived CDR1 and CDR2 are SGHTS and YDEGEE. CDR3 bases: TGTGCCAGCCGTAGAACTCGAGGGACTAGCGGGGAAAGAATTCGGAATGAGCAGTTCTTC. Translating it yields CASRRTRGTSGERIRNEQFF.

The chain links TRBV19 to TRBJ1-5; 9 bases are a match to TRBD1. The CDR3 totals 17 residues. Per germline, CDR1 LNHDA and CDR2 SQIVND (reference sequence). Trimming cost V 8 bases and J 6 bases; bases outside gene matches: 17. CDR3 bases: TGTGCCAGTTCGGTGGCGCGGACAGGGGACATCGGTCAGCCCCAGCATTTT. Protein product: CASSVARTGDIGQPQHF.

This chain uses TRBV18 with TRBJ2-7, with 15 bases fitting TRBD2. CDR3 length: 16 residues. CDR1 and CDR2 from the germline V gene are KGHSH and LQKENI. V trimming: 5 bases; J trimming: 2 bases; junction bases outside the gene matches: 4. CDR3 coding DNA: TGTGCCAGCTCATCAGGGACTAGCGGGGGGACCTACGAGCAGTACTTC. Encoded protein: CASSSGTSGGTYEQYF. Complete variable domain (other parts from reference TRBV18 and TRBJ2-7): NAGVMQNPRHLVRRRGQEARLRCSPMKGHSHVYWYRQLPEEGLKFMVYLQKENIIDESGMPKERFSAEFPKEGPSILRIQQVVRGDSAAYFCASSSGTSGGTYEQYFGPGTRLTVT.

The chain couples TRBV9 to TRBJ2-7, with TRBD1 matching 8 bases. The CDR3 runs 14 residues. V dropped 4 bases and J dropped 5; count of bases not matched to a gene: 8. Germline-derived CDR1 and CDR2 are SGDLS and YYNGEE. This CDR3 is CASSPWTGSDEQYF. The CDR3 DNA reads as TGTGCCAGCAGCCCTTGGACAGGGAGCGACGAGCAGTACTTC.

The V call is TRBV2, the J call TRBJ2-1; no clear D. The CDR3 has 14 residues. Trimming pared 8 bases from V and 0 bases from J, leaving 11 bases between. In germline, CDR1 is SNHLY, CDR2 FYNNEI. CDR3 sequence: CASASRSSYNEQFF. CDR3 sequence (DNA): TGTGCCAGCGCCTCCCGGAGCTCCTACAATGAGCAGTTCTTC.

V is TRBV10-1 and J is TRBJ2-1, with D maybe TRBD1 (6 bases). The CDR3 spans 14 residues. Germline V gives CDR1 WNHNN, CDR2 SYGVQD (reference sequence). V was shortened by 6 bases and J by 4 bases, with 13 bases between the two germline ends. Here the CDR3 reads CASSRDNPYNEQFF. The CDR3, as DNA: TGCGCCAGCAGCCGGGACAACCCTTACAATGAGCAGTTCTTC.